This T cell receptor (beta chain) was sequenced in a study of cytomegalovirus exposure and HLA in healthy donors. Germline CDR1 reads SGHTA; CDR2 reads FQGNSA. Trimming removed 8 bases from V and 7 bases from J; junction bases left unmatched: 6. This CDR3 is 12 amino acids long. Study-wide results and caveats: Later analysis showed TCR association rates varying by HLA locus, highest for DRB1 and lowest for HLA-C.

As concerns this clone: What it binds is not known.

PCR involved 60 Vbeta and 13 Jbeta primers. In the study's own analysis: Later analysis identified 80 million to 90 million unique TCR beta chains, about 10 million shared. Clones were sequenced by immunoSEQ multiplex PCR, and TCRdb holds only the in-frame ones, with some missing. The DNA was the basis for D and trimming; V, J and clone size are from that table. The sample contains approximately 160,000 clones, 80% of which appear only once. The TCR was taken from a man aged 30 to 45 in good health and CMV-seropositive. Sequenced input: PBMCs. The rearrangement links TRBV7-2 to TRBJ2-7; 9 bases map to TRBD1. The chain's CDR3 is CASHPGQGEQYF. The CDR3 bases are TGTGCCAGCCACCCGGGACAGGGAGAGCAGTACTTC.